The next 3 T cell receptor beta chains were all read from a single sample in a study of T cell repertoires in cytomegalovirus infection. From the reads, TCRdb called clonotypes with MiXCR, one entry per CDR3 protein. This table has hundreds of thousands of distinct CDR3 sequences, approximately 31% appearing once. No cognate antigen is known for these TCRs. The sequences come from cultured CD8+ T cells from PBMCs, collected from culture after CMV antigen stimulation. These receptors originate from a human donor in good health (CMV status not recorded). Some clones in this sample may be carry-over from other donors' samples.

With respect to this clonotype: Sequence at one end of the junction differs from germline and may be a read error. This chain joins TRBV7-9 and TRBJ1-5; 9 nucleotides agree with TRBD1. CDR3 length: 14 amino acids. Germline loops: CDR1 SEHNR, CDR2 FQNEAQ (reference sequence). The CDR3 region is CASSTGTGNHPQHF. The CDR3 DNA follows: TGTGCCAGCAGCACAGGGACAGGGAATCACCCCCAGCATTTT.

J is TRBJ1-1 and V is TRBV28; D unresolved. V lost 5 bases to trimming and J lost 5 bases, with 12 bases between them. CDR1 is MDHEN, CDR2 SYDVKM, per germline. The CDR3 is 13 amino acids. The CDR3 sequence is CASSPRLPTEAFF. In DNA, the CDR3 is TGTGCCAGCAGTCCTCGACTCCCAACTGAAGCTTTCTTT. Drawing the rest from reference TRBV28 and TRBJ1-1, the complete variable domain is DVKVTQSSRYLVKRTGEKVFLECVQDMDHENMFWYRQDPGLGLRLIYFSYDVKMKEKGDIPEGYSVSREKKERFSLILESASTNQTSMYLCASSPRLPTEAFFGQGTRLTVV.

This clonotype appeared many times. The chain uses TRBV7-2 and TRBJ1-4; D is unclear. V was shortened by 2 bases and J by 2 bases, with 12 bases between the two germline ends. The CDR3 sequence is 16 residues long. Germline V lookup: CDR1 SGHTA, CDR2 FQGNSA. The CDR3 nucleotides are TGTGCCAGCAGCTTAAACGGGATTGCTACTAATGAAAAACTGTTTTTT. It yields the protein CASSLNGIATNEKLFF. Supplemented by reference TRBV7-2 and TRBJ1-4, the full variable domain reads GAGVSQSPSNKVTEKGKDVELRCDPISGHTALYWYRQSLGQGLEFLIYFQGNSAPDKSGLPSDRFSAERTGGSVSTLTIQRTQQEDSAVYLCASSLNGIATNEKLFFGSGTQLSVL.